The rows below give T cell receptor beta chains drawn from one sample of a study of cytomegalovirus exposure and HLA in healthy donors. Using immunoSEQ multiplex PCR, the repertoire was profiled, and TCRdb retains in-frame clones only, with some absent. In all, the sample yields roughly 79,000 clones. The sequenced material came from PBMCs. These TCRs come from a man under 40 in good health and CMV-seronegative. CDR3s include the opening cysteine and the closing phenylalanine or tryptophan. Fields, in order: D gene, J gene, V gene, CDR3 protein, CDR3 DNA. D genes are given only for firm matches.

D gene: -
J gene: TRBJ1-4
V gene: TRBV7-9
CDR3 protein: CASSSLRQIANEKLFF
CDR3 DNA: TGTGCCAGCAGCTCCCTGAGACAGATAGCTAATGAAAAACTGTTTTTT

D gene: -
J gene: TRBJ2-2
V gene: TRBV25-1
CDR3 protein: CASSESPVGELFF
CDR3 DNA: TGTGCCAGCAGTGAATCACCGGTGGGGGAGCTGTTTTTT

D gene: -
J gene: TRBJ2-5
V gene: TRBV4-3
CDR3 protein: CASSQDRRVTQQETQYF
CDR3 DNA: TGCGCCAGCAGCCAAGATCGCCGCGTCACCCAACAAGAGACCCAGTACTTC

D gene: -
J gene: TRBJ2-5
V gene: TRBV6-1
CDR3 protein: CASSEPYGRGETQYF
CDR3 DNA: TGTGCCAGCAGTGAACCCTACGGACGGGGGGAGACCCAGTACTTC

D gene: TRBD1
J gene: TRBJ1-5
V gene: TRBV7-8
CDR3 protein: CASSLGRPGQGKGNQPQHF
CDR3 DNA: TGTGCCAGCAGCTTAGGACGCCCGGGACAGGGGAAGGGCAATCAGCCCCAGCATTTT

D gene: TRBD2
J gene: TRBJ2-6
V gene: TRBV5-1
CDR3 protein: CASSWSGGSGANVLTF
CDR3 DNA: TGCGCCAGCAGCTGGTCCGGGGGGTCTGGGGCCAACGTCCTGACTTTC

D gene: TRBD1
J gene: TRBJ2-1
V gene: TRBV13
CDR3 protein: CASSRGTGFYNEQFF
CDR3 DNA: TGTGCCAGCAGTCGCGGGACAGGGTTTTACAATGAGCAGTTCTTC

D gene: -
J gene: TRBJ2-5
V gene: TRBV27
CDR3 protein: CASSFYSQETQYF
CDR3 DNA: TGTGCCAGCAGTTTTTACAGCCAAGAGACCCAGTACTTC

D gene: -
J gene: TRBJ2-5
V gene: TRBV29-1
CDR3 protein: CSTLTGQETQYF
CDR3 DNA: TGCAGCACCCTGACAGGCCAAGAGACCCAGTACTTC

D gene: -
J gene: TRBJ1-5
V gene: TRBV5-6
CDR3 protein: CASSGAGGRGQPQHF
CDR3 DNA: TGTGCCAGCAGCGGAGCCGGGGGTCGGGGTCAGCCCCAGCATTTT

D gene: TRBD2
J gene: TRBJ2-1
V gene: TRBV5-1
CDR3 protein: CASSSRSGGDNEQFF
CDR3 DNA: TGCGCCAGCAGCTCCCGAAGCGGGGGTGACAATGAGCAGTTCTTC

D gene: TRBD1
J gene: TRBJ1-1
V gene: TRBV5-1
CDR3 protein: CASSFTRTGLMNTEAFF
CDR3 DNA: TGCGCCAGCAGCTTTACGAGGACAGGCCTGATGAACACTGAAGCTTTCTTT

D gene: TRBD1
J gene: TRBJ1-1
V gene: TRBV4-2
CDR3 protein: CASSQGRSGGTEAFF
CDR3 DNA: TGTGCCAGCAGCCAAGGGAGATCAGGGGGCACTGAAGCTTTCTTT

D gene: -
J gene: TRBJ2-5
V gene: TRBV28
CDR3 protein: CASSPAGRGETQYF
CDR3 DNA: TGTGCCAGCAGTCCGGCGGGTAGGGGGGAGACCCAGTACTTC

D gene: -
J gene: TRBJ2-7
V gene: TRBV6-1
CDR3 protein: CASTSGRGLWEQYF
CDR3 DNA: TGTGCCAGCACCTCCGGGAGGGGGCTATGGGAGCAGTACTTC

D gene: -
J gene: TRBJ2-3
V gene: TRBV29-1
CDR3 protein: CSVSTGTDTQYF
CDR3 DNA: TGCAGCGTCTCGACTGGAACAGATACGCAGTATTTT

D gene: TRBD2
J gene: TRBJ2-2
V gene: TRBV29-1
CDR3 protein: CSVTSGRLSGELFF
CDR3 DNA: TGCAGCGTGACTAGCGGGAGACTATCCGGGGAGCTGTTTTTT

D gene: -
J gene: TRBJ2-7
V gene: TRBV18
CDR3 protein: CASSPYRGAGYEQYF
CDR3 DNA: TGTGCCAGCTCACCATATCGGGGGGCCGGCTACGAGCAGTACTTC

D gene: TRBD1
J gene: TRBJ1-2
V gene: TRBV9
CDR3 protein: CASSREGANYGYTF
CDR3 DNA: TGTGCCAGCAGCCGCGAGGGGGCGAACTATGGCTACACCTTC

D gene: -
J gene: TRBJ2-7
V gene: TRBV20-1
CDR3 protein: CSARLTGTSYF
CDR3 DNA: TGCAGTGCTAGACTCACCGGGACATCGTACTTC

D gene: -
J gene: TRBJ1-1
V gene: TRBV18
CDR3 protein: CASSPSSGQNTEAFF
CDR3 DNA: TGTGCCAGCTCACCAAGCTCGGGACAGAACACTGAAGCTTTCTTT

D gene: TRBD1
J gene: TRBJ2-2
V gene: TRBV10-3
CDR3 protein: CAISESQGAGELFF
CDR3 DNA: TGTGCCATCAGTGAGTCACAGGGGGCCGGGGAGCTGTTTTTT

D gene: -
J gene: TRBJ2-3
V gene: TRBV5-4
CDR3 protein: CASSLGADTQYF
CDR3 DNA: TGTGCCAGCAGCTTGGGAGCAGATACGCAGTATTTT

D gene: -
J gene: TRBJ1-1
V gene: TRBV4-3
CDR3 protein: CASSRGVGGNTEAFF
CDR3 DNA: TGCGCCAGCAGCCGTGGCGTCGGAGGGAACACTGAAGCTTTCTTT

D gene: TRBD1
J gene: TRBJ2-5
V gene: TRBV9
CDR3 protein: CASSADGTGRETQYF
CDR3 DNA: TGTGCCAGCAGCGCGGATGGGACAGGGCGAGAGACCCAGTACTTC

D gene: TRBD1
J gene: TRBJ2-2
V gene: TRBV6-5
CDR3 protein: CACCGTGEAGELFF
CDR3 DNA: TGTGCCTGCTGCGGGACAGGGGAGGCCGGGGAGCTGTTTTTT

D gene: -
J gene: TRBJ2-7
V gene: TRBV6-5
CDR3 protein: CASWRWNYEQYF
CDR3 DNA: TGTGCCAGCTGGAGATGGAATTACGAGCAGTACTTC

D gene: -
J gene: TRBJ2-3
V gene: TRBV5-1
CDR3 protein: CASSPSTDTQYF
CDR3 DNA: TGCGCCAGCAGCCCGAGCACAGATACGCAGTATTTT

D gene: -
J gene: TRBJ1-1
V gene: TRBV19
CDR3 protein: CASTLTANTEAFF
CDR3 DNA: TGTGCCAGTACCTTGACAGCGAACACTGAAGCTTTCTTT

D gene: TRBD2
J gene: TRBJ2-1
V gene: TRBV7-2
CDR3 protein: CASSLVGTSGIDEQFF
CDR3 DNA: TGTGCCAGCAGCTTAGTCGGGACTAGCGGGATCGATGAGCAGTTCTTC

D gene: TRBD1
J gene: TRBJ2-7
V gene: TRBV5-1
CDR3 protein: CASSLGPGGTGGFSYEQYF
CDR3 DNA: TGCGCCAGCAGCTTGGGGCCAGGGGGGACAGGGGGTTTCTCCTACGAGCAGTACTTC

D gene: TRBD1
J gene: TRBJ1-2
V gene: TRBV7-3
CDR3 protein: CASSLQQGDYGYTF
CDR3 DNA: TGTGCCAGCAGCCTACAACAGGGGGACTATGGCTACACCTTC

D gene: -
J gene: TRBJ1-3
V gene: TRBV7-9
CDR3 protein: CASSLQSGNTIYF
CDR3 DNA: TGTGCCAGCAGCTTGCAGTCTGGAAACACCATATATTTT

D gene: TRBD2
J gene: TRBJ2-5
V gene: TRBV6-1
CDR3 protein: CASSEAEAGGHETQYF
CDR3 DNA: TGTGCCAGCAGTGAAGCTGAAGCGGGGGGCCACGAGACCCAGTACTTC

D gene: TRBD2
J gene: TRBJ2-7
V gene: TRBV18
CDR3 protein: CASSPLGTSGSYEQYF
CDR3 DNA: TGTGCCAGCTCACCACTTGGGACTAGCGGGAGTTACGAGCAGTACTTC

D gene: TRBD1
J gene: TRBJ1-3
V gene: TRBV2
CDR3 protein: CASSVQGQYSGNTIYF
CDR3 DNA: TGTGCCAGCAGTGTGCAGGGACAGTACTCTGGAAACACCATATATTTT

D gene: -
J gene: TRBJ1-6
V gene: TRBV5-1
CDR3 protein: CASSPTALNSPLHF
CDR3 DNA: TGCGCCAGCAGCCCTACAGCATTGAATTCACCCCTCCACTTT

D gene: -
J gene: TRBJ2-7
V gene: TRBV30
CDR3 protein: CAWSVGRFYEQYF
CDR3 DNA: TGTGCCTGGAGTGTGGGCAGATTCTACGAGCAGTACTTC

D gene: -
J gene: TRBJ1-2
V gene: TRBV6-1
CDR3 protein: CASSDTDNGYTF
CDR3 DNA: TGTGCCAGCAGTGATACGGACAATGGCTACACCTTC

D gene: TRBD1
J gene: TRBJ2-3
V gene: TRBV29-1
CDR3 protein: CSTSRDRGTDTQYF
CDR3 DNA: TGCAGTACCAGCCGGGACAGGGGGACAGATACGCAGTATTTT

D gene: -
J gene: TRBJ1-1
V gene: TRBV6-5
CDR3 protein: CASSPPDTDFAEAFF
CDR3 DNA: TGTGCCAGCAGTCCTCCAGATACAGATTTCGCTGAAGCTTTCTTT

D gene: TRBD1
J gene: TRBJ2-2
V gene: TRBV12-5
CDR3 protein: CASGFSPGQAHTGELFF
CDR3 DNA: TGTGCTAGTGGTTTCTCTCCGGGACAGGCCCACACCGGGGAGCTGTTTTTT